What follows are 30 T cell receptor beta chains derived from one specimen sequenced in a study of shared clonotypes between healthy human individuals. Here immunoSEQ multiplex PCR was the method, and the copy in TCRdb shows in-frame clones only, minus some. Of about 660,000 clones listed, 74% are singletons. Source material: memory CD4+ T cells sorted from blood. The sample's subset: CD45RA-negative fraction. The receptors were gathered from a woman in her 30s in good health.

V usage is TRBV5-1 and J usage is TRBJ1-1; the match to TRBD1 covers 9 bases. Germline V gene sequence: CDR1 SGHRS, CDR2 YFSETQ. This CDR3 is 16 amino acids long. After removal of 4 bases from V and 1 base from J, the junction contained 8 bases not matched to a gene. The CDR3 DNA follows: TGCGCCAGCAGCCCTGACAGGGGGGGAGAGAACACTGAAGCTTTCTTT. Residues: CASSPDRGGENTEAFF.

This chain uses TRBV6-5 with TRBJ2-7, with D possibly being TRBD1 (5 bases). The germline V and J ends were trimmed by 6 bases and 3 bases, with 12 bases remaining between them. CDR3 length: 13 amino acids. Germline V lookup: CDR1 MNHEY, CDR2 SVGAGI. The chain's CDR3 is CASSTTVGYEQYF. The CDR3 DNA reads TGTGCCAGCAGCACGACAGTGGGCTACGAGCAGTACTTC.

This chain uses TRBV15 with TRBJ2-1; 13 nucleotides align to TRBD2. The ends lost 5 bases at V and 8 bases at J; junction bases unmatched: 18. The CDR3 sequence is 19 residues long. The germline CDR1 and CDR2 sequences are LNHNV and YYDKDF (reference sequence). The CDR3 DNA reads as TGTGCCACCAGCGGAATCGGACAACCGGGACTAGCGGGATTCGATGAGCAGTTCTTC. The encoded protein is CATSGIGQPGLAGFDEQFF. Complete variable domain (other parts from reference TRBV15 and TRBJ2-1): DAMVIQNPRYQVTQFGKPVTLSCSQTLNHNVMYWYQQKSSQAPKLLFHYYDKDFNNEADTPDNFQSRRPNTSFCFLDIRSPGLGDTAMYLCATSGIGQPGLAGFDEQFFGPGTRLTVL.

The V gene is TRBV27, the J gene TRBJ2-1, with 11 bases matching TRBD2. Germline lookup yields CDR1 MNHEY and CDR2 SMNVEV (reference sequence). V gave up 6 bases and J gave up 7 bases; unmatched junction bases: 11. This CDR3 comprises 16 residues. This CDR3 is CASRDVSTSGRNEQFF. Written as DNA, the CDR3 is TGTGCCAGCAGAGATGTTTCTACTAGCGGGAGAAATGAGCAGTTCTTC.

V and J are TRBV5-4 and TRBJ2-5; D might be TRBD2 (6 bases). The CDR3 is 16 amino acids. From germline, CDR1 is SGHNT and CDR2 YYREEE (reference sequence). The V end lost 2 bases, the J end lost 5 bases, and 19 bases lay between the germline ends. CDR3: CASSFGLGHGGETQYF. The CDR3 nucleotides read TGTGCCAGCAGCTTTGGCCTAGGACATGGAGGGGAGACCCAGTACTTC.

V is TRBV5-1 and J is TRBJ1-1; TRBD1 is a possible D gene (5 bases). V shed 2 bases and J shed 1 base, with 12 bases lying between them. The CDR3 is made up of 15 amino acids. Germline-derived CDR1 and CDR2 are SGHRS and YFSETQ. The CDR3 reads CASSFTTATNTEAFF. The CDR3 nucleotides are TGCGCCAGCAGCTTCACGACAGCGACGAACACTGAAGCTTTCTTT.

The chain is built from TRBV7-9 and TRBJ2-7, with D possibly being TRBD1 (5 bases). Germline lookup yields CDR1 SEHNR and CDR2 FQNEAQ (reference sequence). Trimming stripped 4 bases from V and 9 bases from J, with 10 bases between. The CDR3 loop spans 11 amino acids. CDR3 region: CASSSVGVQYF. CDR3 nucleotides: TGTGCCAGCAGCTCCGTAGGGGTGCAGTACTTC. Full variable domain (missing parts from reference TRBV7-9 and TRBJ2-7): DTGVSQNPRHKITKRGQNVTFRCDPISEHNRLYWYRQTLGQGPEFLTYFQNEAQLEKSRLLSDRFSAERPKGSFSTLEIQRTEQGDSAMYLCASSSVGVQYFGPGTRLTVT.

V is TRBV28 and J is TRBJ2-5, with a weak D call TRBD2 (6 bases). This CDR3 has 13 residues. Trimming shortened V by 6 bases and J by 5 bases, and 13 bases separated the two germline ends. The germline gives CDR1 MDHEN, CDR2 SYDVKM. The CDR3 coding sequence is TGTGCCAGCAGGGGGGGTGGTAGCGAGACCCAGTACTTC. This gives the protein CASRGGGSETQYF.

The CDR3 DNA sequence: TGTGCCAGCTCACCAATGAGGGAGACCCAGTACTTC. This sequence encodes CASSPMRETQYF. This rearrangement joins TRBV18 to TRBJ2-5; D gene unclear. The CDR3 is 12 residues long. Trimming removed 2 bases from V and 5 bases from J, with 6 bases in between. Germline V CDR1 and CDR2: KGHSH, LQKENI.

The CDR3 coding sequence is TGTGCCAGCAGCTCGTGGGGGTCCACAGATACGCAGTATTTT. Translated, it gives CASSSWGSTDTQYF. The V call is TRBV5-5, the J call TRBJ2-3; TRBD1 or TRBD2 may be the D gene (5 bases each). Trimming cost V 3 bases and J 2 bases, with 10 bases left between them. CDR3 size: 14 residues. Germline V lookup: CDR1 SGHKS, CDR2 YYEKEE (reference sequence).

CDR3 sequence: CASSPGGWEKLFF. The CDR3 bases are TGTGCCAGCTCACCCGGGGGTTGGGAAAAACTGTTTTTT. The chain carries TRBV18 and TRBJ1-4, with D perhaps TRBD1 (5 bases). Germline CDR1 reads KGHSH; CDR2 reads LQKENI. The CDR3 contains 13 residues. V lost 3 bases to trimming and J lost 8 bases, with 10 bases between them.

The genes are TRBV28 and TRBJ2-6; maybe TRBD1 (5 bases). This CDR3 region has 16 residues. The V gene lost 3 bases and the J gene lost 2 bases, with 11 bases spanning the gap. Germline CDR1 and CDR2: MDHEN and SYDVKM. The DNA of the CDR3 is TGTGCCAGCAGTTTCCCAGGGTTTGCTGGGGCCAACGTCCTGACTTTC. Its protein is CASSFPGFAGANVLTF. Complete variable domain (other parts from reference TRBV28 and TRBJ2-6): DVKVTQSSRYLVKRTGEKVFLECVQDMDHENMFWYRQDPGLGLRLIYFSYDVKMKEKGDIPEGYSVSREKKERFSLILESASTNQTSMYLCASSFPGFAGANVLTFGAGSRLTVL.

This chain connects TRBV4-1 to TRBJ1-1; TRBD1 is a possible D gene (5 bases). V dropped 1 base and J dropped 0 bases, with 12 bases sitting between them. This CDR3 is built from 16 residues. Germline V lookup: CDR1 MGHRA, CDR2 YSYEKL. CDR3 sequence reads: CASSQGPGTLNTEAFF. The CDR3 DNA reads TGCGCCAGCAGCCAAGGACCTGGGACCTTGAACACTGAAGCTTTCTTT.

The gene calls are TRBV16 and TRBJ2-5; unclear D gene. The CDR3 contains 12 residues. Germline CDR1 reads KGHSY; CDR2 reads FQNENV. The V end lost 0 bases, the J end lost 4 bases, and 3 bases lay between the germline ends. This CDR3 is CASSQSRETQYF. The DNA of the CDR3 is TGTGCCAGCAGCCAATCACGAGAGACCCAGTACTTC.

V and J are TRBV6-1 and TRBJ1-3, with D hard to call. Germline lookup yields CDR1 MNHNS and CDR2 SASEGT. Trimming cost V 6 bases and J 2 bases, with 8 bases left between them. This CDR3 spans 13 amino acids. This CDR3 reads CASRMVPGNTIYF. The DNA for the CDR3 is TGTGCCAGCAGGATGGTCCCTGGAAACACCATATATTTT.

The gene calls are TRBV19 and TRBJ1-1; 7 nucleotides agree with TRBD1. There are 16 residues in the CDR3. The junction had 5 bases not matched to a gene; V was cut back by 0 bases and J by 1 base. Germline loops: CDR1 LNHDA, CDR2 SQIVND (reference sequence). The CDR3 reads CASSIDLGTANTEAFF. The CDR3 DNA reads as TGTGCCAGTAGTATAGATCTGGGGACAGCGAACACTGAAGCTTTCTTT.

Of note for this clone: Other nucleotide sequences from this sample produce the same CDR3. The chain is built from TRBV15 and TRBJ1-3, with unresolved D. Trimming pared 0 bases from V and 1 base from J, leaving 7 bases between. The germline V gene encodes CDR1 LNHNV and CDR2 YYDKDF (reference sequence). The CDR3 totals 15 residues. The CDR3 protein is CATSRDRGSGNTIYF. In DNA, the CDR3 is TGTGCCACCAGCAGAGATAGAGGATCTGGAAACACCATATATTTT.

The chain couples TRBV19 to TRBJ2-5; D possibly corresponds to TRBD1 (5 bases). CDR1 LNHDA and CDR2 SQIVND come from the germline V gene (reference sequence). This CDR3 is built from 16 residues. Between the trimmed V and J ends, which lost 4 bases and 3 bases, there was a span of 18 bases. CDR3 nucleotide sequence: TGTGCCAGTAGTACCGGGTATCCCAAGGACAAAGAGACCCAGTACTTC. Its translation is CASSTGYPKDKETQYF.

V gene TRBV10-2 combines with J gene TRBJ1-1, with TRBD1 as a possible D gene (5 bases). Germline loops: CDR1 WSHSY, CDR2 SAAADI. The V and J ends lost 6 bases and 10 bases respectively, with 12 bases between them. The CDR3 covers 11 residues. DNA for the CDR3: TGCGCCAGCAGGGGGGTTATCGGAGCTTTCTTT. Translating it yields CASRGVIGAFF.

This clone came up a few times. The J gene is TRBJ2-3, the V gene TRBV6-1; the match to TRBD2 covers 7 bases. Germline CDR1 is MNHNS and CDR2 is SASEGT. The CDR3 extends over 15 amino acids. V was pared by 0 bases and J by 2 bases, with 2 bases of the junction left unmatched. This CDR3 is CASSEAWDYTDTQYF. The CDR3 DNA sequence: TGTGCCAGCAGTGAAGCATGGGACTACACAGATACGCAGTATTTT.

The CDR3 region is CSARKGDTQYF. CDR3 coding DNA: TGCAGCGCGAGGAAGGGGGATACGCAGTATTTT. The J gene is TRBJ2-3, the V gene TRBV29-1, with a weak D call TRBD1 (5 bases). Trimming took 7 bases from V and 6 from J, leaving 11 bases between them. Per the germline V gene, CDR1 is SQVTM and CDR2 is ANQGSEA. The CDR3 totals 11 residues.

The chain's CDR3 is CASSAHKGSSNQPQHF. CDR3 nucleotides: TGTGCCAGCAGTGCACACAAGGGCTCAAGCAATCAGCCCCAGCATTTT. The chain couples TRBV28 to TRBJ1-5; D unresolved. Germline V gives CDR1 MDHEN, CDR2 SYDVKM. Trimming cost V 5 bases and J 1 base, with 15 bases left between them. The CDR3 is 16 amino acids.

A word on this clone: Other DNA sequences within the sample encode an identical CDR3. The chain has TRBV20-1 and TRBJ2-5; no definite D call. The CDR3 sequence is 11 residues long. V lost 6 bases and J 2 bases, leaving 7 bases between the germline ends. Per the germline V gene, CDR1 is DFQATT and CDR2 is SNEGSKA (reference sequence). The CDR3 DNA follows: TGCAGTGCGAGTCAGCAAGAGACCCAGTACTTC. Its translation: CSASQQETQYF.

The rearrangement joins TRBV19 to TRBJ2-5; D is undetermined. The J call may be faulty, since TRBJ2-7 better matches the DNA end. Germline CDR1 LNHDA, CDR2 SQIVND (reference sequence). The CDR3 is 13 amino acids. CDR3 amino acids: CASSPPHSYEQYF. The CDR3 DNA sequence: TGTGCCAGTAGTCCCCCCCACTCCTACGAGCAGTACTTC.

The chain joins TRBV5-1 to TRBJ2-1, with 10 bases identical to TRBD2. J was trimmed by 7 bases and V by 3 bases; bases with no gene match: 13. CDR1 is SGHRS and CDR2 is YFSETQ in the germline V gene. The CDR3 extends over 17 amino acids. As DNA, the CDR3 is TGCGCCAGCAGCTCTCTAGCGGGAGACGGTGGTAGGAATGAGCAGTTCTTC. Translation: CASSSLAGDGGRNEQFF.

V and J are TRBV6-6 and TRBJ1-5; D remains ambiguous. CDR1 MNHNY and CDR2 SVGAGI come from the germline V gene (reference sequence). The CDR3 sequence is 13 residues long. Trimming left V 2 bases short and J 4 bases short, with 6 bases between. The CDR3 bases are TGTGCCAGCAGTTACGATGGTAATCAGCCCCAGCATTTT. Its translation is CASSYDGNQPQHF.

This chain uses TRBV5-1 with TRBJ2-5; 7 bases map to TRBD1. The J call is in doubt because the DNA end fits TRBJ2-7 better. Germline CDR1 is SGHRS and CDR2 is YFSETQ. This CDR3 has 15 amino acids. The CDR3 DNA reads as TGCGCCAGCAGCTGGGGACAGCCACCCTCCTACGAGCAGTACTTC. Protein: CASSWGQPPSYEQYF.

For this clone: A read error is the likely source, as a far larger clone sits one nucleotide away. This same CDR3 is encoded by further DNA sequences in the sample. V and J are TRBV5-1 and TRBJ2-7, with 8 positions matching TRBD1. CDR1 SGHRS and CDR2 YFSETQ come from the germline V gene. V lost 2 bases to trimming and J lost 2 bases; unmatched junction nucleotides: 3. The CDR3 consists of 14 residues. The CDR3 reads CASSLGQGPYEQYF. In DNA form, the CDR3 reads TGCGCCAGCAGCTTAGGACAGGGACCCTACGAGCAGTACTTC.

This clone was seen only once. The chain employs TRBV6-6 and TRBJ2-3, with 9 bases fitting TRBD2. Germline CDR1 reads MNHNY; CDR2 reads SVGAGI (reference sequence). With V trimmed by 3 bases and J by 6 bases, 7 bases remained unmatched. The CDR3 has 15 residues. CDR3 sequence reads: CASSYVGGREDTQYF. CDR3 nucleotide sequence: TGTGCCAGCAGTTATGTAGGCGGGAGGGAGGATACGCAGTATTTT.

The gene calls are TRBV4-2 and TRBJ2-1; 8 bases are shared with TRBD2. Germline assignment: CDR1 LGHNA and CDR2 YNFKEQ. V trimming: 7 bases; J trimming: 8 bases; junction bases outside the gene matches: 16. The CDR3 is 16 residues long. CDR3 sequence (DNA): TGTGCCAGCACCCGATCGTTGGTAGCGGGATTGGATGAGCAGTTCTTC. This sequence encodes CASTRSLVAGLDEQFF.